This T cell receptor beta chain appears in the sequencing data of a study of shared clonotypes between healthy human individuals. Overall study context: Every donor yielded three CD4 naive, three CD4 memory, two CD8 naive and one CD8 memory plate. Study-wide points: When naive CD4 clonotypes were compared across a few donors, around 4.6% were shared. The study generally estimated greater richness for naive than memory subsets.

As for this clone: The antigen is not known.

The germline CDR1 and CDR2 sequences are KGHSH and LQKENI. V was clipped by 0 bases and J by 6 bases, with 17 bases between them. The CDR3 sequence is 16 residues long. Libraries were prepared by immunoSEQ multiplex PCR; TCRdb keeps only in-frame clonotypes and omits some of them. The repertoire holds roughly 1,600,000 clones, with 98% to 99% as singletons. Naive CD4+ cells were CD45RA-selected; the remaining cells were memory. This receptor was taken from a man younger than 40 in good health. Sample: naive CD4+ T cells sorted from blood. Subset indicated: CD45RA+ positively selected. The V gene is TRBV18, the J gene TRBJ1-2; D is ambiguous. CDR3 region: CASSPPIRLRVDGYTF. The CDR3 DNA is TGTGCCAGCTCACCACCTATCAGGTTGCGGGTTGATGGCTACACCTTC.